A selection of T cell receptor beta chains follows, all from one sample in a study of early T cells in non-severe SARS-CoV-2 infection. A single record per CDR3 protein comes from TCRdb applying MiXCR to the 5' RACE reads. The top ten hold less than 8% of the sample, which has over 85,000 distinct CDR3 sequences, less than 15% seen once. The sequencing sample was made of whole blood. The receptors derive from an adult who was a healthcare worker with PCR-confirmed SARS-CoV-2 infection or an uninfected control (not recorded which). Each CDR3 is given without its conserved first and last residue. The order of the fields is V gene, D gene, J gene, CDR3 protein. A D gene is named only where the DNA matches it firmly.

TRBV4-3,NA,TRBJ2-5,ASSQDGGSNGQTQY
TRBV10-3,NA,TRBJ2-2,AISELTTNTGELF
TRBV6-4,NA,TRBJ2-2,ASSDSNGGTGELF
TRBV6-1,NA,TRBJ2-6,ASSEGSFSPSGAIVLT
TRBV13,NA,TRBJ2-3,ASQGDRDTQY
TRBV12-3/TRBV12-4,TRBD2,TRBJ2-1,ASRETSGTYNEQF
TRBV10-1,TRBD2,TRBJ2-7,ASSGSGIGSYEQY
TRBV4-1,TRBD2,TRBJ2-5,ASSAKMVTSGVGGQETQY
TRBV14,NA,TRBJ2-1,ASGQRSFGNEQF
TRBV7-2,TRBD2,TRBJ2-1,ASSSAGGAVSEQF
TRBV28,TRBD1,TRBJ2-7,ASSSRDRDHEQY
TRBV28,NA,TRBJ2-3,ASSRDGTDTQY
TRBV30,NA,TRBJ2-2,AWSVRQGMAGELF
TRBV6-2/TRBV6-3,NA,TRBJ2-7,ASTYEFVVWY
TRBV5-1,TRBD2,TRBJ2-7,ASSLGLAGGPSYEQY
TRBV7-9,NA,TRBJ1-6,ASSLNGAGESPLH
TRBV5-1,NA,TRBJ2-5,ASSFQVGYQETQY
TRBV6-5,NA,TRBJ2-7,ASRDGQSYEQY